This T cell receptor beta chain comes out of a study of OX40 agonist ivuxolimab in advanced cancers. Germline CDR1 and CDR2: SGHTA and FQGNSA. V gave up 6 bases and J gave up 4 bases, with 12 bases separating them. CDR3 size: 13 residues. Libraries were prepared by immunoSEQ multiplex PCR; TCRdb keeps only in-frame clonotypes and omits some of them. The data contain 45,000 to 60,000 clones, about 90% of them singletons. V is TRBV7-2 and J is TRBJ1-1; D uncertain. The material sequenced was CD4+ or CD8+ T cells sorted from blood, taken in a trial of the OX40 agonist ivuxolimab. This clonotype was obtained from an adult with an advanced solid tumor such as melanoma, head and neck, liver or kidney cancer. CDR3 bases: TGTGCCAGCAGACGACCCCCGAGCACTGAAGCTTTCTTT. This encodes CASRRPPSTEAFF.